These T cell receptor beta chains were read from a single sample in a study of beta chain features in type 1 diabetes. Here immunoSEQ multiplex PCR was the method, and the copy in TCRdb shows in-frame clones only, minus some. This table has approximately 140,000 clones, around 9% appearing once. The sample taken for sequencing was central memory CD4+ T cells from blood. Source of these receptors: a man aged 25 to 40 with type 1 diabetes. CDR3s include the opening cysteine and the closing phenylalanine or tryptophan. Fields, in order: CDR3 length, V gene, J gene, CDR3 protein.

17	TRBV4-1	TRBJ2-2	CASSSIPQRGGSGELFF
17	TRBV9	TRBJ1-3	CASSASPRTDSGNTIYF
14	TRBV28	TRBJ1-4	CASSLSGARGKLFF
16	TRBV10-3	TRBJ1-1	CAISERDRGLGTEAFF
13	TRBV19	TRBJ1-5	CASSIMTVQPQHF
14	TRBV29-1	TRBJ1-2	CSVPRDRGRYGYTF
14	TRBV28	TRBJ2-7	CASSLGGLSYEQYF
13	TRBV6-6	TRBJ2-7	CASSPDSSYEQYF
16	TRBV27	TRBJ2-2	CASSLTSGLNTGELFF
15	TRBV2	TRBJ2-3	CASTKRRGITDTQYF
14	TRBV28	TRBJ1-1	CASSSGQGDTEAFF
14	TRBV5-1	TRBJ2-5	CASLRTGGGETQYF
16	TRBV5-1	TRBJ2-7	CASSLGAGPSVYEQYF
18	TRBV7-2	TRBJ2-3	CASSFDLLAGGSRHTQYF
15	TRBV5-6	TRBJ2-3	CASSYGLAGADTQYF
14	TRBV2	TRBJ2-3	CASADRGQADTQYF
17	TRBV7-9	TRBJ2-5	CASSQDIAGGHLETQYF
15	TRBV9	TRBJ1-2	CASSTPGTGVYGYTF
14	TRBV5-6	TRBJ2-3	CASSSLAESNTQYF
15	TRBV7-2	TRBJ2-5	CASSGPWTSGGTQYF
14	TRBV10-3	TRBJ2-7	CAITKDRDTYEQYF
14	TRBV28	TRBJ2-7	CASSFGAEGAKQYF
14	TRBV7-9	TRBJ2-1	CAIPGSLSYNEQFF